These 8 T cell receptor beta chains were sequenced from one sample in a study of cytomegalovirus exposure and HLA in healthy donors. Researchers ran the PCR with 60 Vbeta and 13 Jbeta primers. Using immunoSEQ multiplex PCR, the repertoire was profiled, and TCRdb retains in-frame clones only, with some absent. This sample has 95,000 to 150,000 clones; about 75% occur once, and the top ten carry 25% to 35%. Sequenced sample: PBMCs. The receptors shown here come from a man aged 55 to 70 in good health and CMV-seropositive.

A few counts support this clone. CDR3 region: CASSGLADYEQYF. The CDR3 bases are TGTGCCAGCTCCGGACTAGCGGACTACGAGCAGTACTTC. This chain connects TRBV18 to TRBJ2-7, with 10 bases lining up with TRBD2. Trimming at V came to 6 bases and at J to 3 bases, leaving 2 bases not matched to a gene. The CDR3 is made up of 13 amino acids. From germline, CDR1 is KGHSH and CDR2 LQKENI.

This clone was recorded a few times. This chain joins TRBV10-3 and TRBJ2-1, with 7 bases lining up with TRBD1. This CDR3 comprises 16 residues. V lost 7 bases and J lost 0; bases outside the gene matches: 9. Germline V lookup: CDR1 ENHRY, CDR2 SYGVKD. The CDR3 here is CAIKSTGTGSYNEQFF. CDR3 bases: TGTGCCATCAAATCGACAGGGACGGGCTCCTACAATGAGCAGTTCTTC.

This sequence joins TRBV7-9 and TRBJ2-3; the match to TRBD1 covers 8 bases. Germline assignment: CDR1 SEHNR and CDR2 FQNEAQ (reference sequence). After removal of 4 bases from V and 0 bases from J, the junction contained 6 bases not matched to a gene. The CDR3 runs 16 residues. CDR3 in DNA: TGTGCCAGCAGCTCCGGACAGGGCGCCAGCACAGATACGCAGTATTTT. Translation: CASSSGQGASTDTQYF.

This chain uses TRBV18 with TRBJ2-3, with a possible D match to TRBD2 (6 bases). Trimming cost V 3 bases and J 1 base, with 8 bases left between them. The CDR3 runs 14 residues. Germline V CDR1 and CDR2: KGHSH, LQKENI. DNA for the CDR3: TGTGCCAGCTCACCCCTAGCGCGCACAGATACGCAGTATTTT. It translates to CASSPLARTDTQYF. Full variable domain (missing parts from reference TRBV18 and TRBJ2-3): NAGVMQNPRHLVRRRGQEARLRCSPMKGHSHVYWYRQLPEEGLKFMVYLQKENIIDESGMPKERFSAEFPKEGPSILRIQQVVRGDSAAYFCASSPLARTDTQYFGPGTRLTVL.

This clone was detected once. The V and J genes are TRBV28 and TRBJ2-7, with TRBD2 as a possible D gene (6 bases). CDR3 size: 14 residues. V lost 7 bases to trimming and J lost 0 bases, with 13 bases between them. Germline values: CDR1 MDHEN, CDR2 SYDVKM. DNA of the CDR3: TGTGCCAGCATGGTCGCGGGGCCCTCCTACGAGCAGTACTTC. This sequence encodes CASMVAGPSYEQYF.

This chain links TRBV4-2 with TRBJ1-5, with D unresolved. The germline V and J ends were trimmed by 0 bases and 1 base, with 7 bases remaining between them. Germline V gene data show CDR1 as LGHNA and CDR2 as YNFKEQ. The CDR3 extends over 15 amino acids. For the CDR3, the DNA is TGTGCCAGCAGCCAAGATGACGGGAGCAATCAGCCCCAGCATTTT. Translated, it gives CASSQDDGSNQPQHF.

V is TRBV9 and J is TRBJ2-1, with TRBD2 matching 8 bases. CDR1 is SGDLS and CDR2 is YYNGEE in the germline V gene. The CDR3 extends over 15 amino acids. Trimming at V came to 3 bases and at J to 10 bases, leaving 12 bases not matched to a gene. CDR3 sequence (DNA): TGTGCCAGCAGCGCGGGGGGGCCCCTACAAGGAGAGCAGTTCTTC. Translation gives CASSAGGPLQGEQFF.

The chain joins TRBV28 to TRBJ1-5; D unresolved. This CDR3 region has 12 residues. Trimming took 4 bases from V and 9 from J, leaving 10 bases between them. The germline gives CDR1 MDHEN, CDR2 SYDVKM. The CDR3, as DNA: TGTGCCAGCAGTTCAGTCAGGCTGCCCCAGCATTTT. It encodes CASSSVRLPQHF.